The entry that follows covers one T cell receptor beta chain sequence. Its antigen is as yet unknown. Authors of the study amplified TCR beta CDR3 regions from RNA transcripts. First-round RT-PCR of the TCR CDR3 relied on the HTBI primer set. MiXCR was run by TCRdb on the multiplex PCR reads, yielding one entry per CDR3 protein. This table has 400,000 or so distinct CDR3 sequences, approximately 16% appearing once. This specimen comes from a study of T cells in Graves' hyperthyroidism and ophthalmopathy. General study findings and limits: The authors' 13 V-J model separated ophthalmopathy from stable hyperthyroidism.

Material: blood. The receptor's source is a woman aged 55-70 years with Graves' ophthalmopathy.

CDR3 DNA: TGTGCCACCAGCAGAGATCAGACGGGAGGGCCAACGGGGGAGCAGTTCTTC. It encodes CATSRDQTGGPTGEQFF. The V gene is TRBV15, the J gene TRBJ2-1, with 8 bases aligning to TRBD2. The CDR3 extends over 17 amino acids. Germline CDR1 is LNHNV and CDR2 is YYDKDF (reference sequence). V lost 0 bases to trimming and J lost 10 bases; unmatched junction nucleotides: 14.